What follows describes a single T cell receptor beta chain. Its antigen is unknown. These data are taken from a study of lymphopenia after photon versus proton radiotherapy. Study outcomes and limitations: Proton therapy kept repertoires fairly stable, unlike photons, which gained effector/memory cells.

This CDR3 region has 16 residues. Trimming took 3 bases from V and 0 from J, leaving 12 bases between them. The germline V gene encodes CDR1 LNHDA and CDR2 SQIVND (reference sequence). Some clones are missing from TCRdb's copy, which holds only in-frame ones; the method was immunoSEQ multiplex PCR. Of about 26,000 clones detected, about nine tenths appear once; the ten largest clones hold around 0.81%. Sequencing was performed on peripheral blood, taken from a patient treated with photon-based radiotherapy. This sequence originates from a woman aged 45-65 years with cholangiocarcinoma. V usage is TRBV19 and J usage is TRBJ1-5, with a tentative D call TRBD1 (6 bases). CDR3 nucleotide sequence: TGTGCCAGTAGTATTGGCACAGGGCTTAGCAATCAGCCCCAGCATTTT. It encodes CASSIGTGLSNQPQHF.